This T cell receptor beta chain derives from a study of cytomegalovirus exposure and HLA in healthy donors. Use of 60 Vbeta and 13 Jbeta primers characterized the PCR. Some clones are missing from TCRdb's copy, which holds only in-frame ones; the method was immunoSEQ multiplex PCR. The data hold approximately 170,000 clones, with 85% observed a single time. Points from the study as a whole: It was reportedly the case that the classifier diagnosed cytomegalovirus status with high specificity and sensitivity.

This clone was counted once. Its matching antigen is unknown. Germline CDR1 and CDR2: SSHAT and FNYEAQ (reference sequence). There are 13 residues in the CDR3. Trimming took 8 bases from V and 5 from J, leaving 15 bases between them. This TCR was sampled from a boy aged 2 to 10 in good health and CMV-seronegative. The chain uses TRBV7-7 and TRBJ2-5; maybe TRBD2 (7 bases). The specimen sequenced was PBMCs. CDR3 in DNA: TGTGCCAGCGAGGGGGGGCTGGGGGAGACCCAGTACTTC. Protein product: CASEGGLGETQYF. The full variable domain, in which reference TRBV7-7 and TRBJ2-5 provide the parts outside the CDR3, is GAGVSQSPRYKVTKRGQDVTLRCDPISSHATLYWYQQALGQGPEFLTYFNYEAQPDKSGLPSDRFSAERPEGSISTLTIQRTEQRDSAMYRCASEGGLGETQYFGPGTRLLVL.